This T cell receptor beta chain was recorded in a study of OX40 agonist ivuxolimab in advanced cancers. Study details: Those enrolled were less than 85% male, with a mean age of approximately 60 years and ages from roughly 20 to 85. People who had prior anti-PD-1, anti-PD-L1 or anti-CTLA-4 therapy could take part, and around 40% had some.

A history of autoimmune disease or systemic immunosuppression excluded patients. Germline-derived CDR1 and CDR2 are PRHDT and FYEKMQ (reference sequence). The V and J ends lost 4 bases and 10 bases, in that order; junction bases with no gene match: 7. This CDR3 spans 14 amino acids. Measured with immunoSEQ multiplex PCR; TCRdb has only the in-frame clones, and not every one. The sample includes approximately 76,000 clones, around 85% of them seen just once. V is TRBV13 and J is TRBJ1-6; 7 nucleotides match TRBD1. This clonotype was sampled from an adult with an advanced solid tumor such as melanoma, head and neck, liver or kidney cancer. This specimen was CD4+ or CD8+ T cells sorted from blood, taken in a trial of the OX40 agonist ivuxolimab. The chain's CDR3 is CASSWGRDSSPLHF. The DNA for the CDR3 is TGTGCCAGCAGCTGGGGCCGGGACAGCTCACCCCTCCACTTT.